Shown below are 14 T cell receptor beta chains from a single sample sequenced in a study of blood T cell repertoires in COVID-19. Sequencing used immunoSEQ multiplex PCR; TCRdb keeps in-frame clones, though not all of them. The sample yields over 20,000 clones, about 83% seen once. The sequencing sample was made of peripheral blood. All receptors derive from a human donor with active COVID-19. The donor label of this sample is uncertain.

V is TRBV11-3 and J is TRBJ1-1; 8 bases are shared with TRBD1. In germline, CDR1 is SGHNT, CDR2 YENEEA. The V segment lost 3 bases and the J segment 5 bases; nucleotides outside the gene matches: 8. The CDR3 totals 15 residues. CDR3 in DNA: TGTGCCAGCAGCTTCCGGACAGGGAGGGGGACTGAAGCTTTCTTT. Translated, it gives CASSFRTGRGTEAFF.

The J gene is TRBJ2-3, the V gene TRBV6-5; a weak D match, TRBD2 (6 bases). CDR3 size: 15 residues. The germline V gene encodes CDR1 MNHEY and CDR2 SVGAGI. The V end was cut by 2 bases, the J end by 7 bases, with 16 bases between. The CDR3 spells CASSYPGTAMNTQYF. The DNA for the CDR3 is TGTGCCAGCAGTTACCCCGGGACTGCCATGAATACGCAGTATTTT.

The J gene is TRBJ1-2, the V gene TRBV7-3; D is perhaps TRBD1 (5 bases). V gave up 4 bases and J gave up 2 bases, with 14 bases separating them. Germline V gene data show CDR1 as SGHTA and CDR2 as FQGTGA. The CDR3 loop spans 15 amino acids. This chain's CDR3 is CASSSRFTGNYGYTF. The CDR3 region has the DNA TGTGCCAGCAGCTCCCGTTTTACAGGAAACTATGGCTACACCTTC.

The chain joins TRBV7-9 to TRBJ1-3; D may be TRBD1 (5 bases). In germline, CDR1 is SEHNR, CDR2 FQNEAQ (reference sequence). This CDR3 spans 15 amino acids. V was trimmed by 6 bases and J by 0 bases, leaving 12 bases between them. CDR3 amino acids: CASSSRANSGNTIYF. CDR3 DNA sequence: TGTGCCAGCAGTTCCAGGGCCAACTCTGGAAACACCATATATTTT.

The chain employs TRBV6-5 and TRBJ2-1; 7 nucleotides agree with TRBD1. The germline gives CDR1 MNHEY, CDR2 SVGAGI. The CDR3 runs 14 residues. V was clipped by 9 bases and J by 0 bases; unmatched bases: 5. The CDR3: CASLGQFSYNEQFF. In DNA form, the CDR3 reads TGTGCCAGTCTGGGACAGTTCTCCTACAATGAGCAGTTCTTC.

The rearrangement links TRBV3-1 (or the pseudogene TRBV3-2) to TRBJ1-6, with D unclear. CDR3 size: 16 residues. The germline CDR1 and CDR2 sequences are LGHDT and YNNKEL (reference sequence). V lost 5 bases, J lost 0 bases, and 11 bases lay in between. The CDR3 nucleotides are TGTGCCAGCAGCAGCCTGACAAACTCCTATAATTCACCCCTCCACTTT. Its protein is CASSSLTNSYNSPLHF.

This chain connects TRBV30 to TRBJ2-1; D not certain. Germline V gene data show CDR1 as GTSNPN and CDR2 as SVGIG (reference sequence). V was shortened by 2 bases and J by 9 bases, with 20 bases between the two germline ends. This CDR3 is built from 15 residues. The CDR3 DNA reads as TGTGCCTGGAGTACACTAAAAATAACCTGGAGTGAGCAGTTCTTC. Translating it yields CAWSTLKITWSEQFF.

The chain combines TRBV29-1 with TRBJ1-1, with 7 nucleotides matching TRBD1. The CDR3 runs to 14 residues. The V gene end was trimmed by 5 bases and the J gene end by 7 bases; junction bases not matched to a gene: 13. From germline, CDR1 is SQVTM and CDR2 ANQGSEA. The chain's CDR3 is CSVTSTGFRGEAFF. The CDR3 nucleotides are TGCAGCGTTACATCGACAGGGTTTAGAGGTGAAGCTTTCTTT.

The chain carries TRBV25-1 and TRBJ1-1; 7 nucleotides agree with TRBD1. CDR1 is MGHDK and CDR2 is SYGVNS in the germline V gene. The CDR3 consists of 13 residues. J lost 4 bases, V lost 8 bases, and 7 bases had no gene match. In DNA form, the CDR3 reads TGTGCCAGCGATGCCCCAGGGGGCACTGAAGCTTTCTTT. Translated, it gives CASDAPGGTEAFF.

The chain combines TRBV4-2 with TRBJ2-7; 11 bases are shared with TRBD2. CDR1 is LGHNA and CDR2 is YNFKEQ in the germline V gene. The ends lost 0 bases at V and 4 bases at J; junction bases unmatched: 5. This CDR3 has 16 residues. CDR3 region: CASSQDLAGGGYEQYF. The CDR3 DNA follows: TGTGCCAGCAGCCAAGATTTAGCGGGAGGGGGATACGAGCAGTACTTC.

The gene calls are TRBV2 and TRBJ1-2; D is perhaps TRBD1 (6 bases). Germline V CDR1 and CDR2: SNHLY, FYNNEI. The CDR3 is 12 amino acids. The CDR3 nucleotides read TGTGTCGATGGGGACATAATTTTTGGCTACACCTTC. Protein product: CVDGDIIFGYTF.

The J gene is TRBJ2-2, the V gene TRBV7-3; 12 nucleotides align to TRBD2. The CDR3 length is 19 residues. V was pared by 5 bases and J by 4 bases, with 14 bases of the junction left unmatched. Germline V gives CDR1 SGHTA, CDR2 FQGTGA. CDR3 nucleotide sequence: TGTGCCAGCAGCCCCGTTACTAGCGGGAGGCTGGGAGGCACCGGGGAGCTGTTTTTT. It is translated as CASSPVTSGRLGGTGELFF. The complete variable domain, with remaining parts taken from reference TRBV7-3 and TRBJ2-2, reads GAGVSQTPSNKVTEKGKYVELRCDPISGHTALYWYRQSLGQGPEFLIYFQGTGAADDSGLPNDRFFAVRPEGSVSTLKIQRTERGDSAVYLCASSPVTSGRLGGTGELFFGEGSRLTVL.

The sample holds a few counts of this clone. The rearrangement links TRBV5-1 to TRBJ2-2; weak D call: TRBD1 (8 bases). The CDR3 is made up of 15 amino acids. Trimming left V 4 bases short and J 6 bases short, with 16 bases between. CDR1 and CDR2 (germline): SGHRS, YFSETQ. CDR3 DNA: TGCGCCAGCAGCCTCGGACAGGGAGGGGCCGGGGAGCTGTTTTTT. It is translated as CASSLGQGGAGELFF.

V is TRBV27 and J is TRBJ1-5; D ambiguous. CDR3 length: 14 residues. Trimming took off 5 bases at V and 7 bases at J, with 15 bases between the two ends. Germline values: CDR1 MNHEY, CDR2 SMNVEV (reference sequence). The CDR3 nucleotides are TGTGCCAGCAGTAAATGGACTGGGGTCCAGCCCCAGCATTTT. It encodes CASSKWTGVQPQHF.